This T cell receptor beta chain derives from a study of synovial regulatory T cells in juvenile arthritis. Worth noting for this clone: Its target is not known.

This CDR3 region has 17 residues. No DNA appears here. Germline CDR1 LGHNA, CDR2 YNFKEQ. Study results and caveats: TCR diversity was lower in inflammation-associated blood Treg cells than in other blood Treg cells.

Sequenced by immunoSEQ multiplex PCR; TCRdb stores in-frame clones only, minus some. This sample's table has just under 10,000 clones. The origin of this receptor is a donor aged 2-30 years with juvenile idiopathic arthritis. This sequence joins TRBV4-2 and TRBJ1-2. Sequences were obtained from Treg cells from blood. As to subset: remaining (HLA-DR-negative) circulating blood Treg cells. The CDR3 loop reads CASSPRPRSGRNYGYTF.